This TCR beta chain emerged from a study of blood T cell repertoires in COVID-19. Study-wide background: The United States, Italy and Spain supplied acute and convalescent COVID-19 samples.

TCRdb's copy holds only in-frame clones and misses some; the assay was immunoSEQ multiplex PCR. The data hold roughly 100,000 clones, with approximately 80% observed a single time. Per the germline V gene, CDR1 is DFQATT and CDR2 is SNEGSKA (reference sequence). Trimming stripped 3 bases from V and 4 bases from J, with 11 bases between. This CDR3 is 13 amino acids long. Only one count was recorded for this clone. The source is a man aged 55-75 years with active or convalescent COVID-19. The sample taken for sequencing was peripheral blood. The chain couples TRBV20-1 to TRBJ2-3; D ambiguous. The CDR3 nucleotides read TGCAGTGCTAGTTTTGGAGCACCAGATACGCAGTATTTT. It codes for CSASFGAPDTQYF.